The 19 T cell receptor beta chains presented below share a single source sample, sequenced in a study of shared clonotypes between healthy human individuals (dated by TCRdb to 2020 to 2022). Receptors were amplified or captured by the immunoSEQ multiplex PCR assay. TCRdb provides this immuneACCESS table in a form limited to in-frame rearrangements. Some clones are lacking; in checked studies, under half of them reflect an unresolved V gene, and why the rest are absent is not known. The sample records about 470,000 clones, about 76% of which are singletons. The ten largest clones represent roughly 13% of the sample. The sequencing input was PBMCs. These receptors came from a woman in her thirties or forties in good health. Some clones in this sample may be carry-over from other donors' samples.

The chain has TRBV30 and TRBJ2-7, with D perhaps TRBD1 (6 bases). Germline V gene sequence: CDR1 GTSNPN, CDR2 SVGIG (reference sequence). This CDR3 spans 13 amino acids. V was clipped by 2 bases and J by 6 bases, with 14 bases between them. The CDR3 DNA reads TGTGCCTGGAGTCTTCGGACAGCCGGCGAGCAGTACTTC. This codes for CAWSLRTAGEQYF.

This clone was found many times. The CDR3 DNA reads TGTGCCAGCAGTGAGGCGGGAGGCAGCTACAATGAGCAGTTCTTC. It translates to CASSEAGGSYNEQFF. The V gene is TRBV6-4, the J gene TRBJ2-1, with TRBD2 matching 8 bases. This CDR3 has 15 amino acids. The V and J ends lost 3 bases and 3 bases, in that order; junction bases with no gene match: 4. Germline-derived CDR1 and CDR2 are MRHNA and SNTAGT.

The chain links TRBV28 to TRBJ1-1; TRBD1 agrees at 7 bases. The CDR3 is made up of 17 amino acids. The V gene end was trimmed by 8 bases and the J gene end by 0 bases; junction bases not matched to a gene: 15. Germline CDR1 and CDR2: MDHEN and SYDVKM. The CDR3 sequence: CASFAPFSTGLNTEAFF. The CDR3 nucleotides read TGTGCCAGCTTCGCTCCTTTTTCGACAGGGCTGAACACTGAAGCTTTCTTT.

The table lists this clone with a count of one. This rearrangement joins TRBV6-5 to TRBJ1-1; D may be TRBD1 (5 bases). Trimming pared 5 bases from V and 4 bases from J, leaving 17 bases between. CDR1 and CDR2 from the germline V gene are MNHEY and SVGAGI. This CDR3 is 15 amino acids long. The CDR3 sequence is CASSTSGTLGTEAFF. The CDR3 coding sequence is TGTGCCAGCAGTACATCCGGGACTCTAGGCACTGAAGCTTTCTTT.

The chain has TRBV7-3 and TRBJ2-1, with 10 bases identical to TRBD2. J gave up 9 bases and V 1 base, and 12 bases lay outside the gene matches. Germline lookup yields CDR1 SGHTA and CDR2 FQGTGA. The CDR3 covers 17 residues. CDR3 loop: CASSLRGFASGSGEQFF. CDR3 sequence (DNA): TGTGCCAGCAGCTTAAGAGGCTTCGCTAGCGGGAGCGGTGAGCAGTTCTTC.

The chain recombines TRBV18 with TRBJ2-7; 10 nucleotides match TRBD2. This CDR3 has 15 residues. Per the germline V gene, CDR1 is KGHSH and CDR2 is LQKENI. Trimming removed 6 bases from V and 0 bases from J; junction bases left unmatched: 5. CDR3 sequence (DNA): TGTGCCAGCTCCCCAGGGACTAGCGCCTCCTACGAGCAGTACTTC. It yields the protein CASSPGTSASYEQYF. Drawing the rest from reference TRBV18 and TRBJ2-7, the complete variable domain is NAGVMQNPRHLVRRRGQEARLRCSPMKGHSHVYWYRQLPEEGLKFMVYLQKENIIDESGMPKERFSAEFPKEGPSILRIQQVVRGDSAAYFCASSPGTSASYEQYFGPGTRLTVT.

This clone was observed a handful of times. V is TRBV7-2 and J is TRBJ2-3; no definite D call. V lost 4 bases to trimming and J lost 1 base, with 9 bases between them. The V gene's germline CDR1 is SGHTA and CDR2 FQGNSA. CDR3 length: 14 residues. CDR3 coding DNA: TGTGCCAGCAGCTGGCGATCCCGCACAGATACGCAGTATTTT. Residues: CASSWRSRTDTQYF. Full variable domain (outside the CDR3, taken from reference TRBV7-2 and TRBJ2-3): GAGVSQSPSNKVTEKGKDVELRCDPISGHTALYWYRQSLGQGLEFLIYFQGNSAPDKSGLPSDRFSAERTGGSVSTLTIQRTQQEDSAVYLCASSWRSRTDTQYFGPGTRLTVL.

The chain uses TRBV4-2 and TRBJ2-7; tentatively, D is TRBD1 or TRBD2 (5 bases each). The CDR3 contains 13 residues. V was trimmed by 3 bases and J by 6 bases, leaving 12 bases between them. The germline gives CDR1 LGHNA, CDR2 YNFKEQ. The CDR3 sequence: CASSHGGEREQYF. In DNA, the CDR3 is TGTGCCAGCAGCCATGGGGGAGAACGCGAGCAGTACTTC.

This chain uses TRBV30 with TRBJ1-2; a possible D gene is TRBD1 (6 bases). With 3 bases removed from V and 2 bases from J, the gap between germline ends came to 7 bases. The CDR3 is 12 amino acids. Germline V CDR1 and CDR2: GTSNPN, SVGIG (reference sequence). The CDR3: CAWRRGNYGYTF. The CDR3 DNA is TGTGCCTGGAGAAGGGGGAACTATGGCTACACCTTC. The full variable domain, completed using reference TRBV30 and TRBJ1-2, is SQTIHQWPATLVQPVGSPLSLECTVEGTSNPNLYWYRQAAGRGLQLLFYSVGIGQISSEVPQNLSASRPQDRQFILSSKKLLLSDSGFYLCAWRRGNYGYTFGSGTRLTVV.

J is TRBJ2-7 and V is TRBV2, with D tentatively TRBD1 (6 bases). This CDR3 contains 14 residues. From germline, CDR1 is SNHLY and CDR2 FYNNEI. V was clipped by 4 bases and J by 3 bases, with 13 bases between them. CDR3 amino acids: CASSARGHNYEQYF. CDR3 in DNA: TGTGCCAGCAGTGCTCGGGGACACAACTACGAGCAGTACTTC.

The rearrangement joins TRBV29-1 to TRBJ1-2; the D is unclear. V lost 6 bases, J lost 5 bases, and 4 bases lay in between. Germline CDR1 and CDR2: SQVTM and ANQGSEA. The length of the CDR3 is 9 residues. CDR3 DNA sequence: TGCAGCGTCGAATATGGCTACACCTTC. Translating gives CSVEYGYTF.

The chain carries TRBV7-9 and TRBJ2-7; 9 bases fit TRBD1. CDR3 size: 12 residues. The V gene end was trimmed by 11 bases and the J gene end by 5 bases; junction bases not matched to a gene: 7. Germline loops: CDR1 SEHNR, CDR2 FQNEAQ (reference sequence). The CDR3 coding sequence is TGTGCCGGGGGACAGGGAGTCAACGAGCAGTACTTC. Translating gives CAGGQGVNEQYF. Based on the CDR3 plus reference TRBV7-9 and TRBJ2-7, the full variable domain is DTGVSQNPRHKITKRGQNVTFRCDPISEHNRLYWYRQTLGQGPEFLTYFQNEAQLEKSRLLSDRFSAERPKGSFSTLEIQRTEQGDSAMYLCAGGQGVNEQYFGPGTRLTVT.

The CDR3 DNA sequence: TGTGCCAGCAGTTTATGGACCCAGGGCCCCTACGAGCAGTACTTC. Encoded protein: CASSLWTQGPYEQYF. V is TRBV28 and J is TRBJ2-7; a possible D gene is TRBD1 (5 bases). There are 15 residues in the CDR3. The V gene lost 0 bases and the J gene lost 2 bases, with 11 bases spanning the gap. Germline V gene lookup returns CDR1 MDHEN and CDR2 SYDVKM.

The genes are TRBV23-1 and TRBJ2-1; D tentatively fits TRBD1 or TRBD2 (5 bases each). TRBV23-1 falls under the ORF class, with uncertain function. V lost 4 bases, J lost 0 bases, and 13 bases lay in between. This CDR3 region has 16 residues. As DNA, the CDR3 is TGCGCCAGCAGTCGGGACCTTACGAGCTCCTACAATGAGCAGTTCTTC. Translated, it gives CASSRDLTSSYNEQFF.

The CDR3 nucleotides read TGTGCCAGAAGCTTAAAATTGACAGGGGGCTCTGGGGCCAACGTCCTGACTTTC. Amino acid sequence: CARSLKLTGGSGANVLTF. The chain joins TRBV7-5 to TRBJ2-6; the D segment call TRBD1 is taken from the table without a DNA check. TRBV7-5 counts as a pseudogene. CDR3 length: 18 residues.

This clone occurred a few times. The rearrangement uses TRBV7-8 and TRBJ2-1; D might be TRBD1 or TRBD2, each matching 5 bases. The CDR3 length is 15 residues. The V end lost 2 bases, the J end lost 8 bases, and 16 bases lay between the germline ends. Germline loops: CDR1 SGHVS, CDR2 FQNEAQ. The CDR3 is CASSLRINRRHEQFF. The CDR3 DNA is TGTGCCAGCAGCTTACGGATAAACAGGAGGCATGAGCAGTTCTTC.

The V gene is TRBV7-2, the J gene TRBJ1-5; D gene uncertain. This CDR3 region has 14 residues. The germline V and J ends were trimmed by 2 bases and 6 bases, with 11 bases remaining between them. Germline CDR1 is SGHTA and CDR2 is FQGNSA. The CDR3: CASSLIGGGQPQHF. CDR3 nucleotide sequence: TGTGCCAGCAGCTTAATTGGTGGCGGTCAGCCCCAGCATTTT.

The CDR3 DNA is TGCGCCAGCAGCCAAGTCGGGGGCGCGGCAAATGAAAAACTGTTTTTT. This gives the protein CASSQVGGAANEKLFF. The chain has TRBV4-1 and TRBJ1-4; D possibly corresponds to TRBD1 (6 bases). Trimming took off 1 base at V and 5 bases at J, with 14 bases between the two ends. Germline V gives CDR1 MGHRA, CDR2 YSYEKL. The CDR3 extends over 16 amino acids.

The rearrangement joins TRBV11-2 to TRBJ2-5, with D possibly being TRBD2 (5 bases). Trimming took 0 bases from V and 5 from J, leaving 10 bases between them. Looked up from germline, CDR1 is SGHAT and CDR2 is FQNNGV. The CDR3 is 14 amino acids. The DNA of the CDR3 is TGTGCCAGCAGCTTAGATCGGGGTAGTGAGACCCAGTACTTC. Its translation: CASSLDRGSETQYF.